Below, 5 T cell receptor beta chains from the same sample are listed, as sequenced in a study of T cells in Graves' hyperthyroidism and ophthalmopathy. There were TCR beta CDR3 regions amplified from RNA transcripts. Primed by the HTBI set, a first-round RT-PCR was run on the TCR CDR3. TCRdb recomputed calls from the multiplex PCR reads with MiXCR, one row per CDR3 protein. Of under 300,000 distinct CDR3 sequences detected, roughly 13% appear once; the ten largest clones hold under 8%. The sequenced sample was blood. These receptors all stem from a middle-aged woman with Graves' hyperthyroidism.

This clonotype has a handful of counts. The J gene is TRBJ1-1, the V gene TRBV6-1; D is perhaps TRBD1 (5 bases). The CDR3 extends over 17 amino acids. Germline-derived CDR1 and CDR2 are MNHNS and SASEGT. Trimming took 4 bases from V and 1 from J, leaving 19 bases between them. The CDR3 nucleotides read TGTGCCAGCAGTGGACCCACCCCGGGACGGGGGAACACTGAAGCTTTCTTT. Protein sequence: CASSGPTPGRGNTEAFF.

This clonotype was seen ten or more times. The V gene is TRBV6-1, the J gene TRBJ2-7; the match to TRBD2 covers 14 bases. V trimming: 4 bases; J trimming: 1 base; junction bases outside the gene matches: 9. The CDR3 is made up of 18 amino acids. Germline V gene data show CDR1 as MNHNS and CDR2 as SASEGT. The CDR3 loop reads CASSGQGTSGRGSYEQYF. The CDR3 nucleotides read TGTGCCAGCAGTGGGCAGGGGACTAGCGGGAGAGGTTCCTACGAGCAGTACTTC.

This clonotype was counted at least ten times. This chain uses TRBV29-1 with TRBJ2-3, with TRBD1 matching over 10 bases. Trimming removed 4 bases from V and 3 bases from J; junction bases left unmatched: 1. Germline CDR1 SQVTM, CDR2 ANQGSEA. The CDR3 totals 13 residues. CDR3 bases: TGCAGCGTTGGGACAGGGGGGACAGATACGCAGTATTTT. It encodes CSVGTGGTDTQYF.

At least ten counts were recorded for this clonotype. The rearrangement joins TRBV7-6 to TRBJ1-1; D is unresolved. This CDR3 has 13 residues. V lost 5 bases, J lost 3 bases, and 10 bases lay in between. CDR1 SGHVS and CDR2 FNYEAQ come from the germline V gene. The DNA for the CDR3 is TGTGCCAGCAGCCCGCCTCCATACACTGAAGCTTTCTTT. It is translated as CASSPPPYTEAFF.

This clonotype was counted between two and nine times. The J gene is TRBJ2-1, the V gene TRBV6-1; D remains unclear. The CDR3 totals 11 residues. Trimming removed 5 bases from V and 9 bases from J, with 8 bases in between. The V gene's germline CDR1 is MNHNS and CDR2 SASEGT. CDR3 amino acids: CASSPMGEQFF. DNA of the CDR3: TGTGCCAGCAGTCCAATGGGTGAGCAGTTCTTC.